A selection of T cell receptor beta chains follows, all from one sample in a study of blood T cell repertoires in COVID-19. Clones were read by immunoSEQ multiplex PCR, and TCRdb kept only the in-frame ones, dropping some. Of over 150,000 clones in the sample, around 83% were seen once. Sequenced: peripheral blood. These receptors all stem from a man aged 40-49 years with acute or convalescent COVID-19. The CDR3 runs from the conserved cysteine through the conserved F or W. D genes are given only for firm matches. Clone size appears in some rows only: once, few, many, or a class for an expanded clone.

-	TRBJ1-1	-	TRBV5-4	CASSLQGMNTEAFF	TGTGCCAGCAGCTTACAGGGTATGAACACTGAAGCTTTCTTT
-	TRBJ1-1	-	TRBV27	CASSRTEYTEAFF	TGTGCCAGCAGCCGCACAGAGTACACTGAAGCTTTCTTT
-	TRBJ2-1	TRBD1	TRBV5-4	CASSFLRGQSSYNEQFF	TGTGCCAGCAGCTTTTTGAGGGGGCAGAGCTCCTACAATGAGCAGTTCTTC
-	TRBJ1-4	-	TRBV10-3	CAISDGGGEKLFF	TGTGCCATCAGTGACGGCGGAGGGGAAAAACTGTTTTTT
-	TRBJ1-2	TRBD1	TRBV6-5	CASSRGLAGYTF	TGTGCCAGCAGCAGGGGGCTGGCTGGCTACACCTTC
-	TRBJ2-1	-	TRBV5-1	CASNRKGPGDEQFF	TGCGCCAGCAACCGTAAGGGGCCGGGGGATGAGCAGTTCTTC
once	TRBJ2-7	-	TRBV7-9	CASSLDRTVSYEQYF	TGTGCCAGCAGCTTAGATCGTACAGTTTCCTACGAGCAGTACTTC
-	TRBJ2-1	TRBD2	TRBV11-2	CASSPSGGYGNEQFF	TGTGCCAGCAGCCCGAGCGGGGGGTATGGCAATGAGCAGTTCTTC
-	TRBJ1-1	-	TRBV4-1	CASSQEGGSEAFF	TGCGCCAGCAGCCAAGAAGGTGGGAGTGAAGCTTTCTTT
once	TRBJ1-2	-	TRBV11-1	CASSLVRDAGYTF	TGTGCCAGCAGCTTAGTGCGGGACGCTGGCTACACCTTC
once	TRBJ1-1	-	TRBV9	CASSVEEVGRAEAFF	TGTGCCAGCAGCGTCGAGGAGGTTGGAAGGGCTGAAGCTTTCTTT
few	TRBJ2-2	TRBD1	TRBV11-2	CASSITGAAWTGELFF	TGTGCCAGCAGCATAACAGGGGCGGCATGGACCGGGGAGCTGTTTTTT
-	TRBJ1-5	TRBD1	TRBV29-1	CSVVGQGVNQPQHF	TGCAGCGTTGTCGGTCAGGGGGTTAATCAGCCCCAGCATTTT
-	TRBJ1-1	-	TRBV19	CASSIQGTPTEAFF	TGTGCCAGTAGTATACAGGGGACCCCCACTGAAGCTTTCTTT
-	TRBJ1-1	TRBD1	TRBV2	CASSAQGQNTEAFF	TGTGCCAGCAGCGCACAGGGGCAGAACACTGAAGCTTTCTTT
-	TRBJ2-7	-	TRBV7-9	CASSFSGLSDEQYF	TGTGCCAGCAGTTTTTCGGGACTTTCCGACGAGCAGTACTTC
-	TRBJ2-5	TRBD2	TRBV2	CASSDPGLPQETQYF	TGTGCCAGCAGTGACCCGGGACTACCACAAGAGACCCAGTACTTC
-	TRBJ1-4	-	TRBV12-3/TRBV12-4	CASGLSEKLFF	TGTGCCAGCGGACTCAGCGAAAAACTGTTTTTT
once	TRBJ2-1	-	TRBV18	CASSPYPAGTNEQFF	TGTGCCAGCTCACCATATCCGGCGGGCACCAATGAGCAGTTCTTC
-	TRBJ1-1	-	TRBV5-1	CASSYLTDMNTEAFF	TGCGCCAGCAGCTATCTTACAGACATGAACACTGAAGCTTTCTTT
-	TRBJ2-2	-	TRBV6-5	CASSYFRLGTGELFF	TGTGCCAGCAGTTACTTTCGACTAGGGACCGGGGAGCTGTTTTTT
once	TRBJ1-1	-	TRBV3-1/TRBV3-2	CASSLPFLTFMNTEAFF	TGTGCCAGCAGCCTTCCCTTCCTCACTTTCATGAACACTGAAGCTTTCTTT
-	TRBJ1-1	-	TRBV5-4	CASSLTDQNTEAFF	TGTGCCAGCAGCTTGACAGATCAGAACACTGAAGCTTTCTTT
-	TRBJ1-5	-	TRBV7-9	CASSFTGNSNQPQHF	TGTGCCAGCAGCTTCACAGGAAATAGCAATCAGCCCCAGCATTTT
few	TRBJ1-2	-	TRBV18	CASSLRGAGDYGYTF	TGTGCCAGCTCACTAAGAGGGGCAGGGGACTATGGCTACACCTTC
-	TRBJ1-2	-	TRBV7-9	CASSPRGYGYTF	TGTGCCAGCAGCCCACGAGGCTATGGCTACACCTTC
-	TRBJ2-5	TRBD2	TRBV5-4	CASSLQERGFGETQYF	TGTGCCAGCAGCTTGCAGGAGCGGGGGTTCGGAGAGACCCAGTACTTC
-	TRBJ2-7	TRBD2	TRBV27	CASSMTSGGIYEQYF	TGTGCCAGCAGTATGACTAGCGGGGGGATCTACGAGCAGTACTTC
once	TRBJ1-2	TRBD1	TRBV7-6	CASSSTLRDRAFYGYTF	TGTGCCAGCAGCTCCACCCTCCGGGACAGGGCCTTTTATGGCTACACCTTC
-	TRBJ1-2	TRBD1	TRBV5-1	CASSETGVNYGYTF	TGCGCCAGCAGCGAGACAGGGGTCAACTATGGCTACACCTTC
-	TRBJ1-1	-	TRBV24-1	CATSDSDNFGAFF	TGTGCCACCAGTGATTCGGACAACTTCGGAGCTTTCTTT
-	TRBJ1-1	-	TRBV6-5	CASCWGWGTGAFF	TGTGCCAGCTGTTGGGGGTGGGGGACTGGAGCTTTCTTT
-	TRBJ1-1	-	TRBV18	CASSPRVFAGPNTEAFF	TGTGCCAGCTCACCACGAGTATTTGCAGGCCCGAACACTGAAGCTTTCTTT
-	TRBJ1-3	-	TRBV7-9	CASSLGARVAQEVDF	TGTGCCAGCAGCTTAGGCGCCAGGGTGGCCCAAGAGGTGGATTTT
-	TRBJ2-7	-	TRBV7-9	CASSSQGYEQYF	TGTGCCAGCAGCTCCCAGGGTTACGAGCAGTACTTC
-	TRBJ2-4	-	TRBV6-2/TRBV6-3	CASSSQGDAKNIQYF	TGTGCCAGCAGTTCACAGGGTGATGCCAAAAACATTCAGTACTTC
-	TRBJ2-2	TRBD1	TRBV12-5	CASSLQGGAGELFF	TGTGCTAGTTCTCTACAGGGGGGAGCCGGGGAGCTGTTTTTT
-	TRBJ2-1	TRBD1	TRBV5-4	CASSRGGQGAGDEQFF	TGTGCCAGCAGCAGGGGCGGACAGGGGGCAGGGGATGAGCAGTTCTTC
-	TRBJ1-2	TRBD1	TRBV7-2	CASSLDRTYGYTF	TGTGCCAGCAGCTTGGACAGGACATATGGCTACACCTTC
-	TRBJ1-4	-	TRBV7-6	CASSLEQGATNEKLFF	TGTGCCAGCAGCTTAGAACAGGGTGCAACTAATGAAAAACTGTTTTTT
-	TRBJ1-2	TRBD1	TRBV7-8	CASSLMGQGANYGYTF	TGTGCCAGCAGCTTAATGGGTCAGGGGGCCAACTATGGCTACACCTTC
-	TRBJ1-1	-	TRBV12-5	CASGFGGLYTEAFF	TGTGCTAGTGGTTTTGGGGGGTTGTACACTGAAGCTTTCTTT
-	TRBJ2-1	TRBD1	TRBV6-2/TRBV6-3	CASSPAGTGYNEQFF	TGTGCCAGCAGCCCAGCCGGGACAGGGTACAATGAGCAGTTCTTC
-	TRBJ2-3	TRBD2	TRBV9	CASSTSSLAEQTTDTQYF	TGTGCCAGCAGCACCAGTAGCCTAGCGGAGCAAACCACAGATACGCAGTATTTT
-	TRBJ1-4	-	TRBV19	CASRRIATNEKLFF	TGTGCCAGTAGGAGGATTGCAACTAATGAAAAACTGTTTTTT
-	TRBJ1-4	-	TRBV2	CASSTPRWEKLFF	TGTGCCAGCTCCACCCCTAGGTGGGAAAAACTGTTTTTT
-	TRBJ2-5	-	TRBV5-1	CASSWETGSRTQYF	TGCGCCAGCAGTTGGGAGACTGGCTCAAGAACCCAGTACTTC